The present TCR beta chain was sequenced within a study of blood T cell repertoires in COVID-19. The method was immunoSEQ multiplex PCR; TCRdb's version includes in-frame clones alone and lacks a portion of them. The sample records roughly 280,000 clones, over 65% being singletons. The germline gives CDR1 MNHEY, CDR2 SVGAGI. Trimming stripped 7 bases from V and 5 bases from J, with 5 bases between. The CDR3 loop spans 10 amino acids. The J gene is TRBJ1-2, the V gene TRBV6-5; D unclear. The TCR originated in a man aged 60 to 75 who had recovered from COVID-19. Source material: peripheral blood. The chain's CDR3 is CASMEYGYTF. The CDR3, as DNA: TGTGCCAGCATGGAGTATGGCTACACCTTC.